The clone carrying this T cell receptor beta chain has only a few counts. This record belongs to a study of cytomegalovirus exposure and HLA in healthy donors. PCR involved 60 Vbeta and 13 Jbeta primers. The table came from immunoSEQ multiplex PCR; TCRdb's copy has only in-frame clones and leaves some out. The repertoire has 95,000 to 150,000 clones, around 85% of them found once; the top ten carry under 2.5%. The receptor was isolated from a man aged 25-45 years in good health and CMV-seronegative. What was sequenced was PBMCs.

The CDR3 is CASSLDLRDTGELFF. CDR3 coding DNA: TGTGCCAGCAGCTTAGACCTCAGGGACACCGGGGAGCTGTTTTTT. The chain carries TRBV7-6 and TRBJ2-2; D may be TRBD1 (5 bases). Trimming removed 1 base at V and 3 bases at J, with 9 bases between. In germline, CDR1 is SGHVS, CDR2 FNYEAQ. This CDR3 contains 15 residues. The full variable domain, in which reference TRBV7-6 and TRBJ2-2 provide the parts outside the CDR3, is GAGVSQSPRYKVTKRGQDVALRCDPISGHVSLYWYRQALGQGPEFLTYFNYEAQQDKSGLPNDRFSAERPEGSISTLTIQRTEQRDSAMYRCASSLDLRDTGELFFGEGSRLTVL.